Below are 29 T cell receptor beta chains sequenced from a single sample in a study of T-cell reconstitution after alpha-beta-depleted transplantation in children. Unique molecular identifiers were used in preparing the TCRbeta library. TCRdb itself ran the PCR reads through MiXCR, one entry per CDR3 protein. The sample consists of about 900,000 distinct CDR3 sequences, about 30% of them appearing once. Source: PBMCs, mostly from graft donor cells, taken 360 days after TCRalphabeta/CD19-depleted stem cell transplant. These receptors were obtained from a boy under two years old who had a stem cell transplant for SCID, so the T cells may come from the graft donor.

This rearrangement joins TRBV12-3 or TRBV12-4 to TRBJ2-4; 7 positions agree with TRBD2. J was trimmed by 3 bases and V by 8 bases; bases with no gene match: 4. The CDR3 is made up of 13 amino acids. The CDR3 here is CASRPSGKNIQYF. The CDR3 DNA is TGTGCCAGCCGTCCTAGCGGCAAAAACATTCAGTACTTC.

The chain has TRBV20-1 and TRBJ2-7; a weak D match, TRBD1 (6 bases). CDR1 and CDR2 (germline): DFQATT, SNEGSKA (reference sequence). This CDR3 is 12 amino acids long. Trimming cost V 4 bases and J 5 bases, with 12 bases left between them. The CDR3, as DNA: TGCAGTGCTAAGGTTAACAGGGACGAGCAGTACTTC. This sequence encodes CSAKVNRDEQYF.

The gene calls are TRBV12-3 or TRBV12-4 and TRBJ2-1; 10 positions agree with TRBD2. The CDR3 sequence is 15 residues long. V was clipped by 5 bases and J by 10 bases; unmatched bases: 11. Here the CDR3 reads CASSPSGGVMGEQFF. CDR3 DNA: TGTGCCAGCAGTCCGAGCGGGGGGGTGATGGGGGAGCAGTTCTTC.

The J gene is TRBJ2-3, the V gene TRBV7-2; D gene unclear. The CDR3 loop spans 12 amino acids. The V gene lost 6 bases and the J gene lost 2 bases, with 6 bases spanning the gap. CDR1 is SGHTA and CDR2 is FQGNSA in the germline V gene. CDR3 protein: CASSEYTDTQYF. DNA for the CDR3: TGTGCCAGCAGTGAGTACACAGATACGCAGTATTTT.

The sample holds one count of this clonotype. This rearrangement joins TRBV15 to TRBJ1-2; D is undetermined. Trimming removed 6 bases at V and 3 bases at J, with 8 bases between. The CDR3 loop spans 12 amino acids. Looked up from germline, CDR1 is LNHNV and CDR2 is YYDKDF (reference sequence). The CDR3 loop reads CATRVADYGYTF. CDR3 DNA: TGTGCCACCAGGGTCGCTGACTATGGCTACACCTTC. The variable domain in full, with the rest retrieved from reference TRBV15 and TRBJ1-2, is DAMVIQNPRYQVTQFGKPVTLSCSQTLNHNVMYWYQQKSSQAPKLLFHYYDKDFNNEADTPDNFQSRRPNTSFCFLDIRSPGLGDTAMYLCATRVADYGYTFGSGTRLTVV.

The CDR3 DNA is TGTGCCATCAGGCAACTGGGGAACACTGAAGCTTTCTTT. This codes for CAIRQLGNTEAFF. V and J are TRBV10-3 and TRBJ1-1; no clear D gene. Trimming stripped 6 bases from V and 1 base from J, with 9 bases between. The CDR3 extends over 13 amino acids. Germline-derived CDR1 and CDR2 are ENHRY and SYGVKD.

The rearrangement links TRBV5-1 to TRBJ2-1; D possibly uses TRBD1 or TRBD2 (5 bases each). The V and J ends lost 1 base and 7 bases respectively, with 21 bases between them. This CDR3 has 17 amino acids. The germline CDR1 and CDR2 sequences are SGHRS and YFSETQ. The chain's CDR3 is CASSLTQGDGLGNEQFF. For the CDR3, the DNA is TGCGCCAGCAGCTTGACCCAGGGAGATGGCCTTGGGAATGAGCAGTTCTTC.

J is TRBJ2-1 and V is TRBV2; D might be TRBD1 (6 bases). The CDR3 is made up of 16 amino acids. Germline V gene data show CDR1 as SNHLY and CDR2 as FYNNEI. Trimming removed 5 bases from V and 3 bases from J, with 17 bases in between. As DNA, the CDR3 is TGTGCCAGCAGTCGGGCGACCGGGACATACTACAATGAGCAGTTCTTC. Its protein product is CASSRATGTYYNEQFF.

CDR3 region: CSVEEQGWDTEAFF. CDR3 DNA: TGCAGCGTTGAGGAACAGGGTTGGGACACTGAAGCTTTCTTT. The chain couples TRBV29-1 to TRBJ1-1; D possibly corresponds to TRBD1 (6 bases). CDR3 length: 14 amino acids. In germline, CDR1 is SQVTM, CDR2 ANQGSEA. Trimming took 3 bases from V and 3 from J, leaving 14 bases between them. Complete variable domain (other parts from reference TRBV29-1 and TRBJ1-1): SAVISQKPSRDICQRGTSLTIQCQVDSQVTMMFWYRQQPGQSLTLIATANQGSEATYESGFVIDKFPISRPNLTFSTLTVSNMSPEDSSIYLCSVEEQGWDTEAFFGQGTRLTVV.

CDR3 loop: CASSSHSLSYNEQFF. CDR3 DNA sequence: TGTGCCAGCAGCTCGCACTCATTGTCCTACAATGAGCAGTTCTTC. The V and J genes are TRBV7-8 and TRBJ2-1, with D hard to call. Trimming stripped 4 bases from V and 1 base from J, with 11 bases between. Germline V gene data show CDR1 as SGHVS and CDR2 as FQNEAQ. The CDR3 contains 15 residues.

V usage is TRBV7-2 and J usage is TRBJ2-3; unclear D gene. Germline V gene lookup returns CDR1 SGHTA and CDR2 FQGNSA. Deletions cut 0 bases from V and 2 bases from J, with 9 bases between. The CDR3 spans 15 residues. In DNA form, the CDR3 reads TGTGCCAGCAGCTTAGCCCTCTTGAACACAGATACGCAGTATTTT. Translated, it gives CASSLALLNTDTQYF.

The rearrangement joins TRBV5-1 to TRBJ2-7; no definite D call. V was trimmed by 2 bases and J by 0 bases, leaving 12 bases between them. This CDR3 contains 15 residues. The germline V gene encodes CDR1 SGHRS and CDR2 YFSETQ. CDR3 DNA: TGCGCCAGCAGCTTTGAGGCTGCCGGCTCCTACGAGCAGTACTTC. Amino acids: CASSFEAAGSYEQYF.

This clonotype was seen only a few times. The V call is TRBV3-1, the J call TRBJ2-7, with D perhaps given as TRBD1 or TRBD2 (5 bases each). V gave up 2 bases and J gave up 6 bases, with 20 bases separating them. CDR3 length: 16 amino acids. CDR1 and CDR2 (germline): LGHDT, YNNKEL (reference sequence). The CDR3 sequence: CASSQTGTWRSVEQYF. The DNA for the CDR3 is TGTGCCAGCAGCCAAACTGGGACGTGGAGATCGGTCGAGCAGTACTTC.

This clonotype was counted only a few times. CDR3: CSASPLQVSGNTIYF. CDR3 coding DNA: TGCAGTGCTTCACCTCTACAGGTCTCTGGAAACACCATATATTTT. The V gene is TRBV20-1, the J gene TRBJ1-3, with D possibly being TRBD1 (5 bases). Germline V gene lookup returns CDR1 DFQATT and CDR2 SNEGSKA (reference sequence). This CDR3 has 15 amino acids. Between the trimmed V and J ends, which lost 5 bases and 0 bases, there was a span of 14 bases.

V is TRBV5-5 and J is TRBJ2-2; 15 bases map to TRBD2. V shed 3 bases, J shed 4 bases, and the junction held 4 bases outside the gene matches. The CDR3 runs to 17 residues. The germline CDR1 and CDR2 sequences are SGHKS and YYEKEE (reference sequence). Here the CDR3 reads CASSWGLAGGFTGELFF. The CDR3 DNA reads TGTGCCAGCAGCTGGGGACTAGCGGGGGGTTTCACCGGGGAGCTGTTTTTT.

The table lists this clonotype with a few counts. The rearrangement uses TRBV29-1 and TRBJ2-4; 7 bases are shared with TRBD1. Trimming cost V 0 bases and J 5 bases; bases outside gene matches: 4. Germline V gives CDR1 SQVTM, CDR2 ANQGSEA. CDR3 length: 14 amino acids. The CDR3 reads CSVEDGTEQNIQYF. The CDR3 DNA follows: TGCAGCGTTGAAGATGGGACAGAACAAAACATTCAGTACTTC.

This chain joins TRBV7-9 and TRBJ1-6, with D perhaps TRBD1 (5 bases). The length of the CDR3 is 13 residues. Germline lookup yields CDR1 SEHNR and CDR2 FQNEAQ (reference sequence). Trimming took 10 bases from V and 7 from J, leaving 14 bases between them. The CDR3 DNA is TGTGCCACCGATTGGGGCCAAAATTCACCCCTCCACTTT. Translated, it gives CATDWGQNSPLHF. Together with reference TRBV7-9 and TRBJ1-6, the CDR3 gives the full variable domain: DTGVSQNPRHKITKRGQNVTFRCDPISEHNRLYWYRQTLGQGPEFLTYFQNEAQLEKSRLLSDRFSAERPKGSFSTLEIQRTEQGDSAMYLCATDWGQNSPLHFGNGTRLTVT.

The V and J genes are TRBV7-9 and TRBJ2-3; 10 bases agree with TRBD2. Looked up from germline, CDR1 is SEHNR and CDR2 is FQNEAQ (reference sequence). The J segment lost 0 bases and the V segment lost 2 bases, leaving 5 bases of the junction unmatched. The CDR3 sequence is 17 residues long. The CDR3 region has the DNA TGTGCCAGCAGCTTATGGCTAGCGGGAGATAGCACAGATACGCAGTATTTT. It specifies CASSLWLAGDSTDTQYF.

The V gene is TRBV11-2, the J gene TRBJ2-5, with TRBD1 identical over 7 bases. The junction had 15 bases not matched to a gene; V was cut back by 4 bases and J by 1 base. The CDR3 has 18 residues. Germline CDR1 is SGHAT and CDR2 is FQNNGV. CDR3 residues: CASSSRPGQEETQETQYF. The CDR3 DNA reads as TGTGCCAGCAGCTCCCGTCCCGGACAGGAGGAGACCCAAGAGACCCAGTACTTC.

The chain joins TRBV11-2 to TRBJ2-1; TRBD2 aligns across 15 bases. CDR1 is SGHAT and CDR2 is FQNNGV in the germline V gene. V lost 3 bases and J lost 0; bases outside the gene matches: 3. The CDR3 runs 18 residues. CDR3 nucleotide sequence: TGTGCCAGCAGCTTCGGGACTAGCGGGGGGACCTCCTACAATGAGCAGTTCTTC. Translated: CASSFGTSGGTSYNEQFF.

J is TRBJ1-2 and V is TRBV4-2, with TRBD1 as a possible D gene (6 bases). Trimming shortened V by 3 bases and J by 1 base, and 15 bases separated the two germline ends. The CDR3 is 16 residues long. Germline values: CDR1 LGHNA, CDR2 YNFKEQ. CDR3 region: CASSQIRGDGNYGYTF. CDR3 coding DNA: TGTGCCAGCAGCCAGATAAGGGGGGACGGTAACTATGGCTACACCTTC.

This clonotype was observed many times. The chain links TRBV5-1 to TRBJ2-1; D unclear. The CDR3 contains 14 residues. Germline V gene sequence: CDR1 SGHRS, CDR2 YFSETQ. V lost 4 bases, J lost 3 bases, and 11 bases lay in between. Here the CDR3 DNA reads TGCGCCAGCAGCCCCGGGCACAGCTACAATGAGCAGTTCTTC. It specifies CASSPGHSYNEQFF.

This clonotype has more than one count but fewer than ten. This rearrangement joins TRBV18 to TRBJ1-1; D perhaps matches TRBD1 (5 bases). V lost 1 base, J lost 4 bases, and 10 bases lay in between. Germline V gene lookup returns CDR1 KGHSH and CDR2 LQKENI. This CDR3 has 14 amino acids. CDR3 in DNA: TGTGCCAGCTCACCACTCGAAGGGGCCACTGAAGCTTTCTTT. This translates into CASSPLEGATEAFF.

This clonotype was detected only a few times. The V call is TRBV20-1, the J call TRBJ1-5; D possibly corresponds to TRBD1 (6 bases). The CDR3 runs 12 residues. CDR1 and CDR2 from the germline V gene are DFQATT and SNEGSKA (reference sequence). V was cut by 5 bases and J by 7 bases, with 12 bases left in between. The CDR3 DNA follows: TGCAGTGCTCAAAGTAGGGGGCAGCCCCAGCATTTT. Its protein is CSAQSRGQPQHF.

This clonotype has more than one count but fewer than ten. The rearrangement links TRBV28 to TRBJ1-4; D is possibly TRBD1 (5 bases). Germline V gene lookup returns CDR1 MDHEN and CDR2 SYDVKM. V lost 4 bases, J lost 7 bases, and 16 bases lay in between. CDR3 length equals 15 residues. The CDR3 DNA reads TGTGCCAGCAGTTACTCCCAGGGACTGAGTGAAAAACTGTTTTTT. Translation: CASSYSQGLSEKLFF.

The rearrangement links TRBV15 to TRBJ1-4; D is unclear. Germline V gene sequence: CDR1 LNHNV, CDR2 YYDKDF (reference sequence). The CDR3 totals 13 residues. The V end lost 1 base, the J end lost 4 bases, and 4 bases lay between the germline ends. The CDR3 nucleotides are TGTGCCACCAGCAGAGGTGTTAATGAAAAACTGTTTTTT. This gives the protein CATSRGVNEKLFF.

The chain has TRBV10-3 and TRBJ2-2; TRBD1 matches at 8 bases. Germline V CDR1 and CDR2: ENHRY, SYGVKD. The CDR3 spans 13 residues. With 7 bases clipped from V and 9 bases from J, the junction kept 7 bases outside the gene matches. CDR3 in DNA: TGTGCCATCAAGGGACAGGATGGCCGGGAGCTGTTTTTT. The encoded protein is CAIKGQDGRELFF.

The chain joins TRBV28 to TRBJ2-3; TRBD1 agrees at 7 bases. Germline V lookup: CDR1 MDHEN, CDR2 SYDVKM. The trim removed 3 bases at V and 3 bases at J, leaving 3 bases unmatched. This CDR3 has 14 residues. The CDR3 sequence: CASSLDRMTDTQYF. The CDR3 region has the DNA TGTGCCAGCAGTTTGGACAGGATGACAGATACGCAGTATTTT.

The chain recombines TRBV10-3 with TRBJ2-1; D gene uncertain. Germline CDR1 is ENHRY and CDR2 is SYGVKD. V was pared by 3 bases and J by 4 bases, with 4 bases between. This CDR3 has 12 residues. This CDR3 is CAISDQYNEQFF. In nucleotides, the CDR3 is TGTGCCATCAGTGATCAGTACAATGAGCAGTTCTTC.